Listed below are T cell receptor beta chains from one sample, sequenced in a study of CD8+ T cells in alopecia areata. Method: immunoSEQ multiplex PCR; TCRdb's copy keeps in-frame clones and lacks some. The table has about 76,000 clones, around 67% seen once; the top ten hold about a quarter. The sample here was CD8+ T cells sorted from blood, taken at week 24, from a patient treated with tofacitinib. The receptors stem from a human donor with alopecia areata. The CDR3 runs from the conserved cysteine through the conserved F or W. Each record gives: clone size, D gene, J gene, V gene, CDR3 protein, CDR3 DNA. The D gene is left open where the match is weak. Some rows have no size entry. The others give once, few or many, or a class for an expanded clone.

>.|TRBD1|TRBJ2-7|TRBV7-2
CASSLGDRSYEQYF
TGTGCCAGCAGCTTAGGGGACAGGAGTTACGAGCAGTACTTC
>.|.|TRBJ2-7|TRBV7-2
CASSFNYEQYF
TGTGCCAGCAGCTTTAACTACGAGCAGTACTTC
>.|.|TRBJ1-5|TRBV4-1
CASSPIGGPQPQHF
TGCGCCAGCAGCCCTATAGGCGGTCCTCAGCCCCAGCATTTT
>.|.|TRBJ2-7|TRBV5-6
CASTTGGGKYEQYF
TGTGCCAGCACCACGGGAGGGGGCAAGTACGAGCAGTACTTC
>.|.|TRBJ2-7|TRBV19
CASSWGDPAYEQYF
TGTGCCAGTAGTTGGGGGGACCCGGCCTACGAGCAGTACTTC
>.|.|TRBJ2-1|TRBV27
CASSLWAGGNNEQFF
TGTGCCAGCAGTTTATGGGCGGGTGGGAACAATGAGCAGTTCTTC
>few|TRBD1|TRBJ2-2|TRBV6-6
CASSYWTGANTGELFF
TGTGCCAGCAGTTACTGGACAGGGGCGAACACCGGGGAGCTGTTTTTT
>.|.|TRBJ2-4|TRBV18
CASSPILQGGSKNIQYF
TGTGCCAGCTCACCAATCCTCCAGGGAGGATCCAAAAACATTCAGTACTTC
>.|.|TRBJ1-5|TRBV5-6
CASSLGASVSNQPQHF
TGTGCCAGCAGCTTGGGGGCGTCAGTTAGCAATCAGCCCCAGCATTTT
>.|TRBD2|TRBJ2-3|TRBV29-1
CSVEGGGDVTDTQYF
TGCAGCGTTGAGGGCGGGGGGGATGTGACAGATACGCAGTATTTT
>once|.|TRBJ1-2|TRBV6-5
CASSYSSVYGYTF
TGTGCCAGCAGTTACTCGTCAGTCTATGGCTACACCTTC
>.|.|TRBJ2-3|TRBV11-3
CASSSRREDTQYF
TGTGCCAGCAGCTCCAGGAGGGAAGATACGCAGTATTTT
>.|.|TRBJ2-5|TRBV30
CAWSTPPLQETQYF
TGTGCCTGGAGTACCCCCCCCCTCCAAGAGACCCAGTACTTC
>.|.|TRBJ1-5|TRBV7-2
CASSLAPSEDPQHF
TGTGCCAGCAGCTTAGCCCCAAGCGAGGATCCCCAGCATTTT
>few|.|TRBJ2-3|TRBV11-2
CASSPLAHANTQYF
TGTGCCAGCAGCCCTCTAGCGCACGCCAATACGCAGTATTTT
>.|TRBD1|TRBJ2-7|TRBV2
CASSWPQGAETYEQYF
TGTGCCAGCAGCTGGCCTCAGGGGGCAGAAACCTACGAGCAGTACTTC
>.|.|TRBJ1-2|TRBV19
CASSIWQGQQYNGYTF
TGTGCCAGTAGTATCTGGCAAGGACAGCAATACAATGGCTACACCTTC
>few|.|TRBJ2-7|TRBV7-2
CASSPNPRDSGPYEQYF
TGTGCCAGCAGCCCTAACCCCCGGGACAGCGGGCCCTACGAGCAGTACTTC
>.|.|TRBJ1-2|TRBV30
CAWSVHGYGYTF
TGTGCCTGGAGTGTACATGGCTATGGCTACACCTTC
>once|TRBD1|TRBJ1-4|TRBV4-1
CASSRAQGKFATNEKLFF
TGCGCCAGCAGCCGGGCACAGGGGAAGTTTGCAACTAATGAAAAACTGTTTTTT
>.|TRBD1|TRBJ1-4|TRBV7-9
CASSPRDRGREKLFF
TGTGCCAGCAGCCCGCGGGACAGGGGGCGGGAAAAACTGTTTTTT
>.|.|TRBJ2-7|TRBV4-1
CASSQELGRGYPYEQYF
TGCGCCAGCAGCCAAGAGCTGGGACGGGGATACCCCTACGAGCAGTACTTC
>.|.|TRBJ2-2|TRBV4-1
CASSQDAGLMGGELFF
TGCGCCAGCAGCCAAGATGCGGGGTTAATGGGCGGGGAGCTGTTTTTT
>once|.|TRBJ2-5|TRBV5-6
CASSLGRLQETQYF
TGTGCCAGCAGCTTGGGGAGACTTCAAGAGACCCAGTACTTC
>.|TRBD1|TRBJ1-1|TRBV5-1
CASSYRDRNTEAFF
TGCGCCAGCAGCTACCGGGACAGGAACACTGAAGCTTTCTTT
>.|.|TRBJ2-1|TRBV27
CASSYPPGNEQFF
TGTGCCAGCAGCTATCCCCCTGGCAATGAGCAGTTCTTC
>.|TRBD1|TRBJ2-7|TRBV5-1
CASSHGQGYEQYF
TGCGCCAGCAGCCATGGACAGGGCTACGAGCAGTACTTC
>few|.|TRBJ2-7|TRBV7-3
CASNPTGHLRGRGYGEQYF
TGTGCCAGCAACCCGACAGGCCACTTAAGGGGTCGCGGGTACGGCGAGCAGTACTTC
>.|TRBD2|TRBJ2-1|TRBV27
CASSLIVVGGAGDEQFF
TGTGCCAGCAGTTTGATAGTGGTCGGGGGGGCCGGGGATGAGCAGTTCTTC
>.|.|TRBJ1-5|TRBV4-1
CASSQSSGPNQPQHF
TGCGCCAGCAGCCAAAGCTCAGGGCCCAATCAGCCCCAGCATTTT
>.|.|TRBJ2-7|TRBV29-1
CSALLTDSYEQYF
TGCAGCGCTCTTCTGACTGACTCCTACGAGCAGTACTTC
>.|.|TRBJ2-7|TRBV5-1
CASSPTDGSSSYEQYF
TGCGCCAGCAGCCCAACTGACGGGAGTTCCTCCTACGAGCAGTACTTC
>few|.|TRBJ2-1|TRBV9
CASSYLASSYNEQFF
TGTGCCAGCAGCTACCTAGCGAGCTCCTACAATGAGCAGTTCTTC
>once|.|TRBJ2-3|TRBV13
CASSRPTDTQYF
TGTGCCAGCAGTCGACCCACAGATACGCAGTATTTT
>.|TRBD1|TRBJ2-7|TRBV4-1
CASSQTGTGFYEQYF
TGCGCCAGCAGCCAAACCGGGACAGGCTTCTACGAGCAGTACTTC
>.|.|TRBJ2-7|TRBV5-1
CASSQLPLGYEQYF
TGCGCCAGCAGCCAACTCCCCCTGGGGTACGAGCAGTACTTC
>.|.|TRBJ1-1|TRBV27
CASSFSDPMMRTEAFF
TGTGCCAGCAGTTTTTCGGATCCTATGATGAGGACTGAAGCTTTCTTT